This TCR beta chain is from a study of blood T cell repertoires in COVID-19. Overall study: Acute and convalescent COVID-19 specimens originated in the United States, Italy and Spain. Nucleic acid was either cDNA or gDNA, and it came from T cells, B-cell-depleted T cells, or PBMCs.

In the source study's methods: Reference gene primer amplification gave nucleated cell count estimates. The protocol was immunoSEQ multiplex PCR, while the TCRdb copy is restricted to in-frame clones and leaves out a portion. The V and J calls and clone size come from that table; D and trimming were worked out from the DNA. Among roughly 120,000 clones listed, 82% were seen once. CDR1 and CDR2 from the germline V gene are SGHRS and YFSETQ. CDR3 size: 16 residues. V trimming: 4 bases; J trimming: 1 base; junction bases outside the gene matches: 6. V gene TRBV5-1 combines with J gene TRBJ2-2; TRBD2 matches at 8 bases. The TCR was taken from a man in his 70s with active or convalescent COVID-19. Specimen: peripheral blood. The CDR3 protein is CASSGDSGVNTGELFF. The CDR3 DNA is TGCGCCAGCAGCGGGGATAGCGGGGTGAACACCGGGGAGCTGTTTTTT.